This entry concerns a single T cell receptor (beta chain). Making TCR beta cDNA involved around 500 ng total RNA and a constant-region primer. Each TCR beta library was derived from three nested multiplex PCR rounds that employed slightly modified ARM-PCR. Researchers ran the first two PCR rounds for approximately 10 cycles each with TRBV1-TRBV30 forward primers and a C-beta reverse primer. A single record per CDR3 protein comes from TCRdb applying MiXCR to the multiplex PCR reads. The sample shows some 190,000 distinct CDR3 sequences, approximately 80% of them seen only once. CDR1 and CDR2 (germline): SQVTM, ANQGSEA. The CDR3 totals 13 residues. V shed 7 bases, J shed 7 bases, and the junction held 11 bases outside the gene matches. Total RNA and DNA came together from roughly 20-30 mg of bulk tissue without cell sorting. These data originate in a study of tumor-infiltrating lymphocytes in primary liver carcinoma.

Sequences were obtained from tumor tissue from primary liver carcinoma. The rearrangement links TRBV29-1 to TRBJ2-5, with 8 bases aligning to TRBD1. This receptor was obtained from a man aged 40-49 years with primary liver carcinoma and hepatitis B virus infection. CDR3 residues: CSAPRGQGVTQYF. CDR3 bases: TGCAGCGCCCCACGAGGACAGGGTGTGACCCAGTACTTC. The whole variable domain, remainder taken from reference TRBV29-1 and TRBJ2-5, is SAVISQKPSRDICQRGTSLTIQCQVDSQVTMMFWYRQQPGQSLTLIATANQGSEATYESGFVIDKFPISRPNLTFSTLTVSNMSPEDSSIYLCSAPRGQGVTQYFGPGTRLLVL.